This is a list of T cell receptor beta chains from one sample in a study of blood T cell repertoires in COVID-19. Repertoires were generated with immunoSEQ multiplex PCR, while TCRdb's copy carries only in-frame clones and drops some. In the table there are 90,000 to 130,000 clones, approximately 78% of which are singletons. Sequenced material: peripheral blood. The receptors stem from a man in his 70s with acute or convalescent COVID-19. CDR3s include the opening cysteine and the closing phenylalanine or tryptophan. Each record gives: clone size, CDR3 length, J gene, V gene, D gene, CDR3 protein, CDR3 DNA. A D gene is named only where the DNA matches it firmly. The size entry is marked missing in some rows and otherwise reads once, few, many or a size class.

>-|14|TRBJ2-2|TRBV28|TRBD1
CASSKLTGAGELFF
TGTGCCAGCAGTAAACTAACAGGGGCCGGGGAGCTGTTTTTT
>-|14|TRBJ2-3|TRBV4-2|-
CASSQDGGTDTQYF
TGTGCCAGCAGCCAAGACGGGGGTACAGATACGCAGTATTTT
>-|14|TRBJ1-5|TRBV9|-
CASSAGHGNQPQHF
TGTGCCAGCAGCGCGGGACACGGCAATCAGCCCCAGCATTTT
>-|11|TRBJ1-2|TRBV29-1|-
CSVETSYGYTF
TGCAGCGTTGAAACCAGCTATGGCTACACCTTC
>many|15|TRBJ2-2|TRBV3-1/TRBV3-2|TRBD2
CASSQVGLAGGELFF
TGTGCCAGCAGCCAAGTTGGACTAGCGGGCGGGGAGCTGTTTTTT
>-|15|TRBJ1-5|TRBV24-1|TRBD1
CATSDGTGFYQPQHF
TGTGCCACCAGTGATGGGACAGGTTTTTATCAGCCCCAGCATTTT
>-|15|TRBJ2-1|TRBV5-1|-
CASSLGQGAYNEQFF
TGCGCCAGCAGCTTGGGGCAGGGTGCCTACAATGAGCAGTTCTTC
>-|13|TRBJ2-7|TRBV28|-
CASSGQSSYEQYF
TGTGCCAGCAGTGGACAGAGCTCCTACGAGCAGTACTTC
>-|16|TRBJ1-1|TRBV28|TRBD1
CASSLLTGAGNTEAFF
TGTGCCAGCAGTTTACTGACAGGGGCAGGGAACACTGAAGCTTTCTTT
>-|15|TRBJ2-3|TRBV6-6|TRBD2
CASSYSLANTDTQYF
TGTGCCAGCAGTTACTCACTAGCGAACACAGATACGCAGTATTTT
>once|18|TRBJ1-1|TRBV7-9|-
CASTLLVLQGLMNTEAFF
TGTGCCAGCACCTTACTGGTGTTGCAGGGGTTAATGAACACTGAAGCTTTCTTT
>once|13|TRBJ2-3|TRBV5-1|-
CASSLVGADTQYF
TGCGCCAGCAGCTTGGTAGGGGCAGATACGCAGTATTTT
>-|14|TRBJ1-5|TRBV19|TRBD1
CASKLPGQGTGTHF
TGTGCCAGTAAACTGCCGGGACAGGGGACCGGAACGCATTTT
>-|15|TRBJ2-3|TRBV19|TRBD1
CASSSDRVSGDTQYF
TGTGCCAGTAGCTCGGACAGGGTGTCAGGAGATACGCAGTATTTT
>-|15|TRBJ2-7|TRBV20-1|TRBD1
CSASETGGQSYEQYF
TGCAGTGCTAGTGAAACAGGGGGCCAATCCTACGAGCAGTACTTC
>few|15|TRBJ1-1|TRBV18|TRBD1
CASSPYRGRFTEAFF
TGTGCCAGCTCACCGTACAGGGGGCGGTTCACTGAAGCTTTCTTT
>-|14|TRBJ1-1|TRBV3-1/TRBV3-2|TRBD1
CASSRGQGGTEAFF
TGTGCCAGCAGCCGCGGACAGGGGGGCACTGAAGCTTTCTTT
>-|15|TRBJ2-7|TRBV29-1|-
CSVKQNAVDAYEQYF
TGCAGCGTGAAGCAAAACGCGGTTGATGCCTACGAGCAGTACTTC
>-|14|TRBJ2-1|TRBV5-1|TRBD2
CASRFLAENNEQFF
TGCGCCAGCAGGTTCCTAGCGGAGAACAATGAGCAGTTCTTC
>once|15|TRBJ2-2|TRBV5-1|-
CASSLPRFNTGELFF
TGCGCCAGCAGCTTGCCGAGGTTCAACACCGGGGAGCTGTTTTTT
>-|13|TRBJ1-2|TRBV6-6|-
CASNFRQNHGYTF
TGTGCCAGCAACTTCCGACAGAATCATGGCTACACCTTC
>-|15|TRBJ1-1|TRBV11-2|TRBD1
CASSLGQFMNTEAFF
TGTGCCAGCAGCTTGGGACAGTTCATGAACACTGAAGCTTTCTTT
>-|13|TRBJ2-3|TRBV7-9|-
CASSTGETDTQYF
TGTGCCAGCAGCACCGGGGAGACAGATACGCAGTATTTT
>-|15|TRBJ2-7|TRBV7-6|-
CASSSGPGPNYEQYF
TGTGCCAGCAGCTCCGGTCCAGGGCCCAACTACGAGCAGTACTTC
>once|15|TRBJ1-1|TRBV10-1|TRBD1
CASSEGTGWDTEAFF
TGCGCCAGCAGTGAAGGGACAGGGTGGGACACTGAAGCTTTCTTT
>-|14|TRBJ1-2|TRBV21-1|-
CASSKASQDYGYTF
TGTGCCAGCAGCAAAGCGAGTCAGGACTATGGCTACACCTTC
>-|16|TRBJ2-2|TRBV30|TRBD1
CAWSVGDRENTGELFF
TGTGCCTGGAGTGTAGGGGACAGGGAGAACACCGGGGAGCTGTTTTTT
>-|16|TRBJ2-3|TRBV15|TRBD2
CATSRAPGLATDTQYF
TGTGCCACCAGCAGAGCCCCGGGACTAGCTACAGATACGCAGTATTTT